Here is one T cell receptor beta chain with its context. Its cognate antigen is unknown. These data originate in a study of OX40 agonist ivuxolimab in advanced cancers. Study background: Three patients got partial responses; one had hepatocellular carcinoma and two had cutaneous melanoma.

The germline gives CDR1 SGHVS, CDR2 FQNEAQ. CDR3 length: 15 residues. V shed 3 bases and J shed 4 bases, with 12 bases lying between them. Study-wide points: Partial responders receiving 0.1-3.0 mg/kg showed among the lowest clonal expansion.

The table came from immunoSEQ multiplex PCR; TCRdb's copy has only in-frame clones and leaves some out. Of tens of thousands of clones listed, approximately 80% are singletons. The sample consisted of CD4+ or CD8+ T cells sorted from blood, taken in a trial of the OX40 agonist ivuxolimab. This rearrangement joins TRBV7-8 to TRBJ2-2, with D unresolved. The clonotype originates from an adult with an advanced solid tumor such as melanoma, head and neck, liver or kidney cancer. The CDR3 DNA is TGTGCCAGCAGCTTGTATACTCCCGGCACCGGGGAGCTGTTTTTT. Protein product: CASSLYTPGTGELFF.